Presented here are 21 T cell receptor beta chains from one specimen sequenced in a study of beta chain features in type 1 diabetes. Every bit of the isolated RNA underwent reverse transcription, so sequencing read expressed TCRB transcripts. Assay: immunoSEQ multiplex PCR; the TCRdb copy retains only in-frame clones and omits some. The sample shows 150,000 or so clones, about 9.2% of them seen only once. Sequencing was performed on central memory CD4+ T cells from blood. The receptors were sampled from a man younger than 35 in good health.

This clone was picked up a small number of times. J is TRBJ1-2 and V is TRBV25-1, with D unresolved. This CDR3 comprises 13 residues. Germline V lookup: CDR1 MGHDK, CDR2 SYGVNS. V dropped 1 base and J dropped 9 bases, with 12 bases sitting between them. In DNA, the CDR3 is TGTGCCAGCAGTGAATTGGTCGGCAGGTGCTACACCTTC. Translation: CASSELVGRCYTF.

This clone was recorded a few times. The chain combines TRBV6-1 with TRBJ2-1; 12 nucleotides agree with TRBD1. Trimming removed 7 bases from V and 8 bases from J; junction bases left unmatched: 9. This CDR3 region has 15 residues. The germline CDR1 and CDR2 sequences are MNHNS and SASEGT. This CDR3 reads CASTPGGQGAHEQFF. The CDR3 DNA reads as TGTGCCAGCACCCCAGGGGGACAGGGGGCTCATGAGCAGTTCTTC.

The chain's CDR3 is CASSAPGQGNEQYF. The CDR3 DNA reads TGTGCCAGCAGCGCACCGGGACAGGGGAACGAGCAGTACTTC. The rearrangement joins TRBV9 to TRBJ2-7; 10 bases line up with TRBD1. The CDR3 covers 14 residues. Germline V gene sequence: CDR1 SGDLS, CDR2 YYNGEE. Trimming at V came to 3 bases and at J to 5 bases, leaving 5 bases not matched to a gene.

This clone was seen a handful of times. V and J are TRBV9 and TRBJ2-2; possibly TRBD1 for D (6 bases). This CDR3 has 15 amino acids. Germline loops: CDR1 SGDLS, CDR2 YYNGEE. The germline V and J ends were trimmed by 3 bases and 0 bases, with 9 bases remaining between them. Written as DNA, the CDR3 is TGTGCCAGCAGCGGGAGACAGGCGAACACCGGGGAGCTGTTTTTT. Translation gives CASSGRQANTGELFF. The full variable domain, rest sourced from reference TRBV9 and TRBJ2-2, is DSGVTQTPKHLITATGQRVTLRCSPRSGDLSVYWYQQSLDQGLQFLIQYYNGEERAKGNILERFSAQQFPDLHSELNLSSLELGDSALYFCASSGRQANTGELFFGEGSRLTVL.

The rearrangement joins TRBV7-3 to TRBJ1-2; tentative D call: TRBD1 (6 bases). This CDR3 is 14 amino acids long. CDR1 SGHTA and CDR2 FQGTGA come from the germline V gene. With 2 bases removed from V and 6 bases from J, the gap between germline ends came to 13 bases. CDR3 DNA: TGTGCCAGCAGCTTAGGCATGGGGGCAGATGGCTACACCTTC. Its protein product is CASSLGMGADGYTF.

Only a few counts were recorded for this clone. V usage is TRBV18 and J usage is TRBJ2-6; 10 bases fit TRBD1. V was pared by 3 bases and J by 0 bases, with 5 bases of the junction left unmatched. CDR3 length equals 18 residues. The germline gives CDR1 KGHSH, CDR2 LQKENI. The CDR3 spells CASSPGTGAHSGANVLTF. CDR3 in DNA: TGTGCCAGCTCACCTGGGACAGGGGCTCACTCTGGGGCCAACGTCCTGACTTTC. Variable domain in full (rest from reference TRBV18 and TRBJ2-6): NAGVMQNPRHLVRRRGQEARLRCSPMKGHSHVYWYRQLPEEGLKFMVYLQKENIIDESGMPKERFSAEFPKEGPSILRIQQVVRGDSAAYFCASSPGTGAHSGANVLTFGAGSRLTVL.

V gene TRBV5-8 combines with J gene TRBJ2-7; tentative D call: TRBD2 (6 bases). V was shortened by 4 bases and J by 0 bases, with 14 bases between the two germline ends. This CDR3 comprises 15 residues. Germline CDR1 and CDR2: SGHTS and YDEGEE. CDR3 region: CASSPEGRVSYEQYF. CDR3 DNA sequence: TGTGCCAGCAGCCCGGAGGGACGGGTCTCCTACGAGCAGTACTTC.

Only a few counts were recorded for this clone. This chain connects TRBV5-5 to TRBJ1-5; D is perhaps TRBD1 (5 bases). Trimming pared 4 bases from V and 7 bases from J, leaving 12 bases between. Per the germline V gene, CDR1 is SGHKS and CDR2 is YYEKEE (reference sequence). There are 13 residues in the CDR3. CDR3 in amino acids: CASSRDSNQPQHF. The CDR3 region has the DNA TGTGCCAGCAGCAGGGACTCTAACCAGCCCCAGCATTTT.

V is TRBV7-9 and J is TRBJ2-5; unclear D gene. V was cut by 5 bases and J by 5 bases, with 9 bases left in between. Germline CDR1 reads SEHNR; CDR2 reads FQNEAQ (reference sequence). This CDR3 comprises 12 residues. The CDR3 coding sequence is TGTGCCAGCAGCCGGATCGGGGAGACCCAGTACTTC. Amino acid sequence: CASSRIGETQYF.

This clone was observed a handful of times. The chain has TRBV28 and TRBJ1-2; no definite D call. The CDR3 is 15 amino acids. V was pared by 4 bases and J by 6 bases, with 18 bases between. Germline-derived CDR1 and CDR2 are MDHEN and SYDVKM. CDR3 in amino acids: CASSSPPGTVDGYTF. For the CDR3, the DNA is TGTGCCAGCAGTTCACCCCCCGGAACAGTTGATGGCTACACCTTC.

This clone was observed at least ten times. This sequence joins TRBV7-2 and TRBJ2-1; 7 positions match TRBD2. This CDR3 comprises 12 residues. V shed 5 bases, J shed 11 bases, and the junction held 6 bases outside the gene matches. Germline CDR1 and CDR2: SGHTA and FQGNSA. CDR3 residues: CASSPETSKQFF. In nucleotides, the CDR3 is TGTGCCAGCAGCCCCGAGACTAGCAAGCAGTTCTTC.

A few counts support this clone. The chain uses TRBV5-1 and TRBJ2-7, with TRBD1 identical over 11 bases. CDR3 length: 14 amino acids. CDR1 is SGHRS and CDR2 is YFSETQ in the germline V gene. With V trimmed by 3 bases and J by 6 bases, 5 bases remained unmatched. CDR3 in DNA: TGCGCCAGCAGCTCCGGGACAGGGGGGTCCGAGCAGTACTTC. The encoded protein is CASSSGTGGSEQYF.

The chain uses TRBV4-1 and TRBJ1-3; 12 bases line up with TRBD1. The trim removed 4 bases at V and 4 bases at J, leaving 8 bases unmatched. CDR1 is MGHRA and CDR2 is YSYEKL in the germline V gene. There are 17 residues in the CDR3. CDR3 DNA sequence: TGCGCCAGCAGCCTTAGCGGGACAGGGGGCTTGGGAAACACCATATATTTT. Translating gives CASSLSGTGGLGNTIYF.

This clone was recorded a few times. V is TRBV5-4 and J is TRBJ2-6; D remains ambiguous. Trimming removed 4 bases from V and 1 base from J, with 15 bases in between. In germline, CDR1 is SGHNT, CDR2 YYREEE (reference sequence). The CDR3 is 17 residues long. The CDR3: CASSQDLYGSGANVLTF. DNA for the CDR3: TGTGCCAGCAGCCAAGATCTTTACGGGTCTGGGGCCAACGTCCTGACTTTC.

This clone was counted many times. The rearrangement uses TRBV30 and TRBJ2-2, with 10 bases fitting TRBD1. This CDR3 has 18 amino acids. The V segment lost 0 bases and the J segment 5 bases; nucleotides outside the gene matches: 12. In germline, CDR1 is GTSNPN, CDR2 SVGIG (reference sequence). The CDR3 reads CAWSVRGLGTGATGELFF. CDR3 DNA sequence: TGTGCCTGGAGTGTACGAGGTCTTGGGACAGGGGCGACCGGGGAGCTGTTTTTT.

In its sample, this clone was seen a few times. This chain uses TRBV7-9 with TRBJ2-1, with 14 bases identical to TRBD2. The CDR3 loop spans 16 amino acids. Germline trimming cut 8 bases from V and 10 bases from J; bases unmatched to any gene: 13. The germline CDR1 and CDR2 sequences are SEHNR and FQNEAQ (reference sequence). The DNA of the CDR3 is TGTGCCAGCGCACGGCAGACTAGCGGGGGGGCCGGGGAGCAGTTCTTC. Encoded protein: CASARQTSGGAGEQFF.

The CDR3 reads CASSVGQGSRTNTEAFF. CDR3 in DNA: TGTGCCAGCAGCGTCGGACAGGGATCGAGGACGAACACTGAAGCTTTCTTT. This chain connects TRBV7-8 to TRBJ1-1; 8 bases are shared with TRBD1. CDR1 and CDR2 (germline): SGHVS, FQNEAQ. This CDR3 spans 17 amino acids. V dropped 5 bases and J dropped 1; count of bases not matched to a gene: 12.

The table lists this clone with a few counts. The chain links TRBV7-2 to TRBJ1-6; no clear D. The length of the CDR3 is 15 residues. V dropped 3 bases and J dropped 5 bases, with 11 bases sitting between them. In germline, CDR1 is SGHTA, CDR2 FQGNSA. The DNA for the CDR3 is TGTGCCAGCAGCTTCACCGGACTGAATAATTCACCCCTCCACTTT. Encoded protein: CASSFTGLNNSPLHF. The whole variable domain, filled in from reference TRBV7-2 and TRBJ1-6, reads GAGVSQSPSNKVTEKGKDVELRCDPISGHTALYWYRQSLGQGLEFLIYFQGNSAPDKSGLPSDRFSAERTGGSVSTLTIQRTQQEDSAVYLCASSFTGLNNSPLHFGNGTRLTVT.

This chain links TRBV5-1 with TRBJ1-5; no clear D. V was pared by 4 bases and J by 5 bases, with 16 bases between. This CDR3 is 15 amino acids long. CDR1 and CDR2 from the germline V gene are SGHRS and YFSETQ. The CDR3 protein is CASSPSGDSYQPQHF. CDR3 nucleotides: TGCGCCAGCAGCCCGTCGGGAGACTCCTATCAGCCCCAGCATTTT.

The chain combines TRBV28 with TRBJ2-3, with TRBD2 matching 12 bases. V shed 5 bases and J 6 bases; nucleotides not matched to a gene: 9. The CDR3 covers 16 residues. CDR1 and CDR2 from the germline V gene are MDHEN and SYDVKM. This chain's CDR3 is CASSLNLAGGRDTQYF. The CDR3 DNA reads as TGTGCCAGCAGTCTAAATCTAGCGGGGGGGCGGGATACGCAGTATTTT.

The CDR3 DNA follows: TGTGCCAGCAGCCAAGAGGACAGGGGTTCGGGTGGCTACACCTTC. Translated: CASSQEDRGSGGYTF. The chain couples TRBV5-4 to TRBJ1-2; TRBD1 aligns across 9 bases. J gave up 7 bases and V 4 bases, and 11 bases lay outside the gene matches. The CDR3 extends over 15 amino acids. The germline gives CDR1 SGHNT, CDR2 YYREEE (reference sequence). Drawing the rest from reference TRBV5-4 and TRBJ1-2, the complete variable domain is ETGVTQSPTHLIKTRGQQVTLRCSSQSGHNTVSWYQQALGQGPQFIFQYYREEENGRGNFPPRFSGLQFPNYSSELNVNALELDDSALYLCASSQEDRGSGGYTFGSGTRLTVV.